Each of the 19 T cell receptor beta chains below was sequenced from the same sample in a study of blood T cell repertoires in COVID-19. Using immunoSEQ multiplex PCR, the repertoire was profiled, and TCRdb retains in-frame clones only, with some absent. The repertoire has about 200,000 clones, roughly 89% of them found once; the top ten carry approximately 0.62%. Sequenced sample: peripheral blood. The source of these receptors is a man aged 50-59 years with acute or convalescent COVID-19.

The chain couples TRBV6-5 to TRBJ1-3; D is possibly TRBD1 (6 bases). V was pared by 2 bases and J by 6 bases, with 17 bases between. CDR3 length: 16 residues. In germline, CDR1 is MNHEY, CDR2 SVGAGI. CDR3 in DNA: TGTGCCAGCAGTTACAGCCCAGCAGGGGCAAAAAACACCATATATTTT. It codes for CASSYSPAGAKNTIYF.

CDR3 in amino acids: CASSEAGGNSGANVLTF. CDR3 sequence (DNA): TGTGCCAGCAGTGAAGCGGGGGGGAACTCTGGGGCCAACGTCCTGACTTTC. The V call is TRBV2, the J call TRBJ2-6; 7 positions agree with TRBD2. V lost 0 bases to trimming and J lost 0 bases; unmatched junction nucleotides: 2. Per germline, CDR1 SNHLY and CDR2 FYNNEI. CDR3 length equals 17 residues.

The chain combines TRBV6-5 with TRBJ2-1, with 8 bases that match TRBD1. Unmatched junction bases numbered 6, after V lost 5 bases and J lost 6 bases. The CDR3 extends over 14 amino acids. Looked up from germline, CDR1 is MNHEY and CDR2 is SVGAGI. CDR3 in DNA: TGTGCCAGCAGTCCGCAGGGGGCCGGCAATGAGCAGTTCTTC. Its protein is CASSPQGAGNEQFF.

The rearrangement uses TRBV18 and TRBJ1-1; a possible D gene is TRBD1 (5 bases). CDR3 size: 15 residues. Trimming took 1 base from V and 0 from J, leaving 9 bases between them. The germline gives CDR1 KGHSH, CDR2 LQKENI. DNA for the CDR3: TGTGCCAGCTCACCACAAGGAGGGGTGAACACTGAAGCTTTCTTT. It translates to CASSPQGGVNTEAFF. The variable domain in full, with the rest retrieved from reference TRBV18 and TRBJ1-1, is NAGVMQNPRHLVRRRGQEARLRCSPMKGHSHVYWYRQLPEEGLKFMVYLQKENIIDESGMPKERFSAEFPKEGPSILRIQQVVRGDSAAYFCASSPQGGVNTEAFFGQGTRLTVV.

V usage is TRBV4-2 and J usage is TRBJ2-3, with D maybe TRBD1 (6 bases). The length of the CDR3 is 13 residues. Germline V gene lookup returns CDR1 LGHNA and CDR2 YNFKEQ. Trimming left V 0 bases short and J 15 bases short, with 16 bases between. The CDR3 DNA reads TGTGCCAGCAGCCAAGATAGGGCCGGACAGTCATATTTT. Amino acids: CASSQDRAGQSYF.

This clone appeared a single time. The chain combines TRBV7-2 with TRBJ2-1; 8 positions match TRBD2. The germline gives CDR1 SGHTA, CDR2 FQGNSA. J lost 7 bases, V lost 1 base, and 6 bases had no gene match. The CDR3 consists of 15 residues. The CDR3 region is CASSLVSGSWNEQFF. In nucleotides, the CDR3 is TGTGCCAGCAGCTTAGTGAGCGGGAGTTGGAATGAGCAGTTCTTC.

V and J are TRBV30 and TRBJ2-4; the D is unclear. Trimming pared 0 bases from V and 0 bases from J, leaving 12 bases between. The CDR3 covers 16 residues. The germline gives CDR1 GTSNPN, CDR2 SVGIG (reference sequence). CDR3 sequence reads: CAWSVFLRRAKNIQYF. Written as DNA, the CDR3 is TGTGCCTGGAGTGTATTCCTTCGGAGAGCCAAAAACATTCAGTACTTC.

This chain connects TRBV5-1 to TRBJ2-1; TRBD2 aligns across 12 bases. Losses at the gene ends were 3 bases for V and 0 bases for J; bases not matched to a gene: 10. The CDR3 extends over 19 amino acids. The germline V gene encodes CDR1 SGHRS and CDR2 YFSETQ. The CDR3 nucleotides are TGCGCCAGCAGCTCAGGACTAGCGGGGTGGGGTAACTCCTACAATGAGCAGTTCTTC. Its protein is CASSSGLAGWGNSYNEQFF.

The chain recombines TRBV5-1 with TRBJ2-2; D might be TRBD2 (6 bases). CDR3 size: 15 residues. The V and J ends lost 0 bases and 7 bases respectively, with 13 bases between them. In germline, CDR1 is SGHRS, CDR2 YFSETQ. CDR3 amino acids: CASSLGTEGFGELFF. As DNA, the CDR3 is TGCGCCAGCAGCTTGGGGACGGAGGGGTTCGGGGAGCTGTTTTTT.

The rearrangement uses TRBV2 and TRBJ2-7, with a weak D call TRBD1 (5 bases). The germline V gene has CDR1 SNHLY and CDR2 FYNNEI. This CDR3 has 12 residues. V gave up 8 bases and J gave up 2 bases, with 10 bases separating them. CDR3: CASRAGTYEQYF. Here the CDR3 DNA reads TGTGCCAGCCGAGCAGGGACCTACGAGCAGTACTTC.

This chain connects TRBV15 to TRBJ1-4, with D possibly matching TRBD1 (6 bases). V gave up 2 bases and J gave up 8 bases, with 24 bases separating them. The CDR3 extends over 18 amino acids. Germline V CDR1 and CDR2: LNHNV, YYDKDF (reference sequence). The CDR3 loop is CATSRIPGQTWRLEKLFF. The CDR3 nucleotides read TGTGCCACCAGCAGAATACCGGGACAAACTTGGAGGTTGGAAAAACTGTTTTTT.

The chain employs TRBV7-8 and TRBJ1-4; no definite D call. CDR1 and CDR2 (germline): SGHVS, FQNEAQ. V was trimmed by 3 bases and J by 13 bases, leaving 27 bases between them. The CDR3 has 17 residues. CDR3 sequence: CASSFLYGPSGEAGLFF. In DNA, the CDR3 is TGTGCCAGCAGCTTCCTATATGGTCCAAGTGGCGAAGCGGGACTGTTTTTT.

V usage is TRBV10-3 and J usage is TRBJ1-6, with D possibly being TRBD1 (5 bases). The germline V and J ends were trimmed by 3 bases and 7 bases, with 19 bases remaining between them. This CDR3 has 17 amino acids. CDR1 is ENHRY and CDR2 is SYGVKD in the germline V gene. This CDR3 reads CAISESPEDKPNSPLHF. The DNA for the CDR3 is TGTGCCATCAGTGAATCCCCAGAGGACAAACCCAATTCACCCCTCCACTTT.

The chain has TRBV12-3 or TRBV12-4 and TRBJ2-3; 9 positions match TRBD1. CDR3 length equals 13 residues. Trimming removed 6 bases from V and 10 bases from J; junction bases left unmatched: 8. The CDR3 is CASSGTGSGAQYF. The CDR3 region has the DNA TGTGCCAGCAGCGGGACAGGGTCGGGGGCGCAGTATTTT.

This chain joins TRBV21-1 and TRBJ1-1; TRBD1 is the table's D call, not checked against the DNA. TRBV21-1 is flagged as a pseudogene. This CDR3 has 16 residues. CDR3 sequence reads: CASSLRDRVREPEAFF. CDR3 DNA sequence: TGTGCCAGCAGCCTACGGGACAGGGTGAGGGAACCTGAAGCTTTCTTT.

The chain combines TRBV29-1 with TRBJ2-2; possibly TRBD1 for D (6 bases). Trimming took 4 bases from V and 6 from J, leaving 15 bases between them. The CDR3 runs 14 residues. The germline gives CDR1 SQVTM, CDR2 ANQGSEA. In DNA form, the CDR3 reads TGCAGCGTTGGGGCAGGGGTGAGCGCCGGGGAGCTGTTTTTT. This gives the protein CSVGAGVSAGELFF.

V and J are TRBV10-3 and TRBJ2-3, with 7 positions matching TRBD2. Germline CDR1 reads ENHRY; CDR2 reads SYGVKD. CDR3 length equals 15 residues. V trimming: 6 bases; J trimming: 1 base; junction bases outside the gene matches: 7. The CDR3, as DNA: TGTGCCATCAGGTCCCAGCGGGACGGCACAGATACGCAGTATTTT. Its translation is CAIRSQRDGTDTQYF.

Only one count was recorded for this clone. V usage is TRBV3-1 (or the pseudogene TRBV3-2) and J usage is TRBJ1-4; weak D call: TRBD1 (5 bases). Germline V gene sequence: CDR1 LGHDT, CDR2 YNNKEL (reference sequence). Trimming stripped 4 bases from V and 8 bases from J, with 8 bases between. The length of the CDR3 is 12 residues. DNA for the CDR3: TGTGCCAGCAGCCGGAGGGACGAAAAACTGTTTTTT. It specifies CASSRRDEKLFF.

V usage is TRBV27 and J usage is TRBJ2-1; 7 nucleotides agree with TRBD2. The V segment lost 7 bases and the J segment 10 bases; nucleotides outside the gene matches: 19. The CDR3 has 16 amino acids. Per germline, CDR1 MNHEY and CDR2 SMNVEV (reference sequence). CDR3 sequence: CASTRPASGGVSEQFF. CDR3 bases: TGTGCCAGCACGCGACCGGCTAGCGGAGGAGTCAGCGAGCAGTTCTTC.